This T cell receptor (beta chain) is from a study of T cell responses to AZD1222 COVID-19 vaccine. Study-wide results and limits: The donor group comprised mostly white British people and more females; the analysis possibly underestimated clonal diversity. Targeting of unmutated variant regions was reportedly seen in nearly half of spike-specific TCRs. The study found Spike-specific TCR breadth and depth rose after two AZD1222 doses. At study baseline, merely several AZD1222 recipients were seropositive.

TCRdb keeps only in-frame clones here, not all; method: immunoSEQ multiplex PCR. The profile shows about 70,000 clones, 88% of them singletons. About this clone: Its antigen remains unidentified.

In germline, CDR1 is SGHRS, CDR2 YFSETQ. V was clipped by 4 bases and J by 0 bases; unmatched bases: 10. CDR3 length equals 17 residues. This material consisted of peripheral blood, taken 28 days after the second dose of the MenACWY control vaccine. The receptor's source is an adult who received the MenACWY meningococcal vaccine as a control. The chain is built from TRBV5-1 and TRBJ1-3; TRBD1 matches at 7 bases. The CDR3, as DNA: TGCGCCAGCAGCCTGGGGGACAGCTTCTACTCTGGAAACACCATATATTTT. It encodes CASSLGDSFYSGNTIYF. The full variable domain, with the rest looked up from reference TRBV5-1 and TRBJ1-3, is KAGVTQTPRYLIKTRGQQVTLSCSPISGHRSVSWYQQTPGQGLQFLFEYFSETQRNKGNFPGRFSGRQFSNSRSEMNVSTLELGDSALYLCASSLGDSFYSGNTIYFGEGSWLTVV.